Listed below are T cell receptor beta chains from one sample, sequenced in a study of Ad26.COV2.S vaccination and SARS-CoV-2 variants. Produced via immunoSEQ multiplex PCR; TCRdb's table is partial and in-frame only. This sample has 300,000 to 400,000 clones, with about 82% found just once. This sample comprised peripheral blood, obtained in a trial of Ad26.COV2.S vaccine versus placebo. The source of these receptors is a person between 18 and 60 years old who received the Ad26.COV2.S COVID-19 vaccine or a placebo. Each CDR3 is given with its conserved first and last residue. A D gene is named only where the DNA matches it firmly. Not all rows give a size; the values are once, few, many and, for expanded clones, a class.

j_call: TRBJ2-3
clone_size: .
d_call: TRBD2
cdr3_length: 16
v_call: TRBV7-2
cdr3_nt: TGTGCCAGCAGCTTAGCGGCTAGCGGGGGCCAAGATACGCAGTATTTT
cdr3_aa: CASSLAASGGQDTQYF

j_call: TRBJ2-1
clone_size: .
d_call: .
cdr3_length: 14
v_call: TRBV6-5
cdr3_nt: TGTGCCAGCAGTTACTCGTCGACACACAATGAGCAGTTCTTC
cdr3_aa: CASSYSSTHNEQFF

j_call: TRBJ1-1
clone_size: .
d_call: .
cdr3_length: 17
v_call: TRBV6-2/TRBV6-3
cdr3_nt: TGTGCCAGCAGTTCCCCCACCAGGGGCCCCCAGAACACTGAAGCTTTCTTT
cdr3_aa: CASSSPTRGPQNTEAFF

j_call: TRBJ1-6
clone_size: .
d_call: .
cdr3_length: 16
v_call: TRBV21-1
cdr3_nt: TGTGCCAGCAGCAAAGAAGCCCGGGGGAATAATTCACCCCTCCACTTT
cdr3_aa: CASSKEARGNNSPLHF

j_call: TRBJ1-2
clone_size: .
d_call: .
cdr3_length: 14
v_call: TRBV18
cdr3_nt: TGTGCCAGCTCATCGGGACATCTTAACTATGGCTACACCTTC
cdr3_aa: CASSSGHLNYGYTF

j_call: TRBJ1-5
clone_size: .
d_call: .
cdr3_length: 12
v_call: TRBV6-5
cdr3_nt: TGTGCCAGCAACAGGTACAATCAGCCCCAGCATTTT
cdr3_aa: CASNRYNQPQHF

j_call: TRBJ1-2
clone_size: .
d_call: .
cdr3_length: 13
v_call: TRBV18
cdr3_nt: TGTGCCAGCTCCCCGGGGGGAGGATCTCGGAACACCTTC
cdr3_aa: CASSPGGGSRNTF

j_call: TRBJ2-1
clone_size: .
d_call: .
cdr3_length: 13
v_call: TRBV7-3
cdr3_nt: TGTGCCAGCAGCTTAGGGCTAGCGAATGAGCAGTTCTTC
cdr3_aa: CASSLGLANEQFF

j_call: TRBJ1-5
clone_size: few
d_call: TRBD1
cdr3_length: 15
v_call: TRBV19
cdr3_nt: TGTGCCAGTAGCCAGACAGGGGTCAGCAATCAGCCCCAGCATTTT
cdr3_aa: CASSQTGVSNQPQHF

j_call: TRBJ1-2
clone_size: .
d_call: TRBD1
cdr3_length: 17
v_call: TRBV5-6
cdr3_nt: TGTGCCAGCAGCTTGCTTCTGGGACAGGGGTATGAAGATGGCTACACCTTC
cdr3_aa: CASSLLLGQGYEDGYTF

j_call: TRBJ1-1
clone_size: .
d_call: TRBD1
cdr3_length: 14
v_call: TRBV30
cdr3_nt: TGTGCCTGGAGAAAAGGGACAGCGAACACTGAAGCTTTCTTT
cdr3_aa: CAWRKGTANTEAFF